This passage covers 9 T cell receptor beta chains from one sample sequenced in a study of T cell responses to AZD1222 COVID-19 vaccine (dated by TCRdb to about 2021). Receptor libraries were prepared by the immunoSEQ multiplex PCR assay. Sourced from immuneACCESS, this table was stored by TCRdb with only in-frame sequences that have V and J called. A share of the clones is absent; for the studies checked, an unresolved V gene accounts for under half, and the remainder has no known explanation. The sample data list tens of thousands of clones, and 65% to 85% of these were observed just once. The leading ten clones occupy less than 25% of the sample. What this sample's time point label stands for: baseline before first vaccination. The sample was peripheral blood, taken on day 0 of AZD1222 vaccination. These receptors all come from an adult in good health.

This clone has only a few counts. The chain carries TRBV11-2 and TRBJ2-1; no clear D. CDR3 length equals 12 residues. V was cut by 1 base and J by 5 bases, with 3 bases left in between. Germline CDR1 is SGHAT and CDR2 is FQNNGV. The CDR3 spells CASSLVDNEQFF. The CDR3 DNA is TGTGCCAGCAGCTTAGTTGACAATGAGCAGTTCTTC.

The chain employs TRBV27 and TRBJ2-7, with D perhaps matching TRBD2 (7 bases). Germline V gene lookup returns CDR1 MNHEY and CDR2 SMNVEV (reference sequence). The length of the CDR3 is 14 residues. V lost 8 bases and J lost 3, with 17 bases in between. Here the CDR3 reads CASPRAGEGYEQYF. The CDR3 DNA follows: TGTGCCAGCCCAAGGGCAGGGGAGGGCTACGAGCAGTACTTC.

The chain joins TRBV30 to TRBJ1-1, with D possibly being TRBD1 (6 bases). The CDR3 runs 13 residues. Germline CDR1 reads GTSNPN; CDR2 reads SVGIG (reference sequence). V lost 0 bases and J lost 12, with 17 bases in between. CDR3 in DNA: TGTGCCTGGAGTGTGAATCGGGGGGCGAAGTCTTTCTTT. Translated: CAWSVNRGAKSFF.

The CDR3 nucleotides read TGTGCCAGCAGTCCCAGGCGGGACAGAGGAGGCTACACCTTC. Encoded protein: CASSPRRDRGGYTF. The chain recombines TRBV6-5 with TRBJ1-2, with 7 bases identical to TRBD1. After removal of 5 bases from V and 8 bases from J, the junction contained 11 bases not matched to a gene. The CDR3 is 14 amino acids. Germline V gene sequence: CDR1 MNHEY, CDR2 SVGAGI.

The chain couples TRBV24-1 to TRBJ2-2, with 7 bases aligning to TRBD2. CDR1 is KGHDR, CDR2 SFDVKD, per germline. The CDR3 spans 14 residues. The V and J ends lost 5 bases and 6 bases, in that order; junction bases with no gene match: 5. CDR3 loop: CATSVRGRAGELFF. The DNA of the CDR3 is TGTGCCACCAGTGTGAGAGGGAGGGCCGGGGAGCTGTTTTTT.

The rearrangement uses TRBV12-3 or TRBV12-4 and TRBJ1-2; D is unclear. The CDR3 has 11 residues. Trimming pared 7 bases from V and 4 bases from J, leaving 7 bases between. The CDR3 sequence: CASTGFYGYTF. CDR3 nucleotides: TGTGCCAGCACGGGCTTCTATGGCTACACCTTC.

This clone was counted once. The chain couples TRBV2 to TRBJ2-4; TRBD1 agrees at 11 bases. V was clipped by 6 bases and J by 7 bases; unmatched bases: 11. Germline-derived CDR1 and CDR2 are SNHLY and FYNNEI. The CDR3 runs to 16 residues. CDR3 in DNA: TGTGCCAGCAGGGCCGTCCTGGGACAGGGGGGGAACATTCAGTACTTC. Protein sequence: CASRAVLGQGGNIQYF.

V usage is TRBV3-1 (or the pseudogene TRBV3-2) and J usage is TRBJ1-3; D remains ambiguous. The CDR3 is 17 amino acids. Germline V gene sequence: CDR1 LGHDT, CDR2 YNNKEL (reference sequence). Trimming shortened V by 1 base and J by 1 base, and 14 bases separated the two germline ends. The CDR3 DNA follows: TGTGCCAGCAGCCAAGCCCAGTCGGGATGGTCTGGAAACACCATATATTTT. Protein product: CASSQAQSGWSGNTIYF.

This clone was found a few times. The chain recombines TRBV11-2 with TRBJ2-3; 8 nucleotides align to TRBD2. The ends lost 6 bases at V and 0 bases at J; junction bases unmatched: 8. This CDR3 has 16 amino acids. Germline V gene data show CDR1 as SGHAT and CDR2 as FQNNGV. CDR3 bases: TGTGCCAGCAGGCCGCTAGCGGGCCCTAGCACAGATACGCAGTATTTT. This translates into CASRPLAGPSTDTQYF.